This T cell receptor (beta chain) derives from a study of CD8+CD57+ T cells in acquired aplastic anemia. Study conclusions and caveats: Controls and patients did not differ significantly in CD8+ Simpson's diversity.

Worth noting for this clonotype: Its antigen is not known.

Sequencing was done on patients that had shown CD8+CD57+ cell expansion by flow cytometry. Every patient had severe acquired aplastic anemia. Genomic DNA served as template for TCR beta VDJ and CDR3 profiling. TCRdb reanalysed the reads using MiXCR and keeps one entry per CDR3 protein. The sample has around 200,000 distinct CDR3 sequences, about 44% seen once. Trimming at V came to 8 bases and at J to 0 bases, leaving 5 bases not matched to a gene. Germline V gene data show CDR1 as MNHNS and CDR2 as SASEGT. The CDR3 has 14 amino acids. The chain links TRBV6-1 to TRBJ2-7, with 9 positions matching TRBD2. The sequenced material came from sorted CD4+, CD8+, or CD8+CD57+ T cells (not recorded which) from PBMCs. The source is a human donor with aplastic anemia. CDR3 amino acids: CASPTGLASYEQYF. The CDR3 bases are TGTGCCAGCCCGACGGGACTAGCCTCCTACGAGCAGTACTTC.